The TCR beta chain under discussion was sequenced for a study of human T cells and chemical hapten exposure. The CDR3 is made up of 17 amino acids. V lost 2 bases, J lost 0 bases, and 11 bases lay in between. Per the germline V gene, CDR1 is SGHAT and CDR2 is FQNNGV. Sample time point: patch test 1, 2 weeks after DPC sensitization. The treatment was: therapeutic diphenylcyclopropenone sensitization with weekly scalp DPC. One entry per CDR3 protein, called by TCRdb with MiXCR from the RACE reads. The sample has approximately 350,000 distinct CDR3 sequences, around 7% seen once. The rearrangement joins TRBV11-2 to TRBJ2-6; a weak D match, TRBD2 (5 bases). The clonotype comes from a woman aged 18-29 years with alopecia areata. Some clones in this sample may be carry-over from other donors' samples. The source was whole blood, collected in connection with sensitization to the hapten diphenylcyclopropenone (DPC). The CDR3 DNA reads as TGTGCCAGCAGCTTACGGGGTTTTGACTCTGGGGCCAACGTCCTGACTTTC. It yields the protein CASSLRGFDSGANVLTF.